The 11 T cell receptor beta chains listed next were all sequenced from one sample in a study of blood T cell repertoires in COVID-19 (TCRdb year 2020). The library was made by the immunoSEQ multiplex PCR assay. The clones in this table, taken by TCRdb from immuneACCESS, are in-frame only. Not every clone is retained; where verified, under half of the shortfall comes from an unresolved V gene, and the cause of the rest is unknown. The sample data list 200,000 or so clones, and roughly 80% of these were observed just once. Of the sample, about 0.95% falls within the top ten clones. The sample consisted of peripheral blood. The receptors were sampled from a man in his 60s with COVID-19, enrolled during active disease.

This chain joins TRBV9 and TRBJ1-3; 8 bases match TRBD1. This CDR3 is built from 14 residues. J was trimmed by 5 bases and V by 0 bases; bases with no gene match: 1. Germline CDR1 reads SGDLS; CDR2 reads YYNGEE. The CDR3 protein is CASSVGQGRNTIYF. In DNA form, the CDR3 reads TGTGCCAGCAGCGTAGGACAGGGGAGAAACACCATATATTTT.

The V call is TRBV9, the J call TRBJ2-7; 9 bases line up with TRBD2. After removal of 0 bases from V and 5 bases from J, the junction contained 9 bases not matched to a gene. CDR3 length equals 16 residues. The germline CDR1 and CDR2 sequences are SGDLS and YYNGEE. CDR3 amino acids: CASSVDGSGSFDEQYF. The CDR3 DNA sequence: TGTGCCAGCAGCGTAGACGGTAGCGGGAGTTTCGACGAGCAGTACTTC.

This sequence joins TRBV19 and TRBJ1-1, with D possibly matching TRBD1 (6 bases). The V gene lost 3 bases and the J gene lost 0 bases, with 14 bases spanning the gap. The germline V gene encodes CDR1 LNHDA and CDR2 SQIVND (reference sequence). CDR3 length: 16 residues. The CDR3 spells CASSISGQIMNTEAFF. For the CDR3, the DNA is TGTGCCAGTAGTATTTCCGGACAGATCATGAACACTGAAGCTTTCTTT.

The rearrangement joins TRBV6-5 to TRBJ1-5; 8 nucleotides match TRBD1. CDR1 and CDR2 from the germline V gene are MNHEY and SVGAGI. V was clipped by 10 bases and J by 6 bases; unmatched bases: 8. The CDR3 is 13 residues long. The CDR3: CAIGQGWSQPQHF. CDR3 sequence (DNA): TGTGCCATAGGACAGGGCTGGAGTCAGCCCCAGCATTTT.

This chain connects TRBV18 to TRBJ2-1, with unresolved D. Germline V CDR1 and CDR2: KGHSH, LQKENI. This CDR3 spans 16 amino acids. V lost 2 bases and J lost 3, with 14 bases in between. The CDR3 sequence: CASSPLRHSNYNEQFF. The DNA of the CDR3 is TGTGCCAGCTCACCATTGAGGCACTCCAACTACAATGAGCAGTTCTTC.

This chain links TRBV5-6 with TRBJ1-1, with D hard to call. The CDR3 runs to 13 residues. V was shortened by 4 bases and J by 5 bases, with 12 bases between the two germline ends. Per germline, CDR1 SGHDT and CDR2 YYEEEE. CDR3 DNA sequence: TGTGCCAGCAGCCGCGCCCGCGGAACTGAAGCTTTCTTT. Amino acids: CASSRARGTEAFF.

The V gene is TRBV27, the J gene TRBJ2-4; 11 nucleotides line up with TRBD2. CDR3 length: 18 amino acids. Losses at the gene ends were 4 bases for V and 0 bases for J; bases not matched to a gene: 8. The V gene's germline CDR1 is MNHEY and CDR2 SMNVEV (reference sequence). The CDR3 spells CASSSRLAGTIAKNIQYF. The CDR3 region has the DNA TGTGCCAGCAGTTCCCGACTAGCGGGGACTATAGCCAAAAACATTCAGTACTTC.

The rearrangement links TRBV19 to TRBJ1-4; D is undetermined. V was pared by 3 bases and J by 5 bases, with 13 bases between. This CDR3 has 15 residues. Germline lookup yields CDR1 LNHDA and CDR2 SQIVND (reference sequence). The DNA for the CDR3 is TGTGCCAGTAGTATGGAGTCACGAACGAATGAAAAACTGTTTTTT. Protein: CASSMESRTNEKLFF.

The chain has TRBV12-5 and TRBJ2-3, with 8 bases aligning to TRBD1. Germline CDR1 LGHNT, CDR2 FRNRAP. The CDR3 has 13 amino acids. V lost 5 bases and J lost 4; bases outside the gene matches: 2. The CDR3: CASGPTGADTQYF. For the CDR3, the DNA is TGTGCTAGTGGTCCGACAGGGGCAGATACGCAGTATTTT.

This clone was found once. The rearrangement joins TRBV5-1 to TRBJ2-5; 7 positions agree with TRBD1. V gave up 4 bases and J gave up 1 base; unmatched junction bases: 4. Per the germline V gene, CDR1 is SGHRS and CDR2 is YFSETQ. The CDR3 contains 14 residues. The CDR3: CASSRGTAQETQYF. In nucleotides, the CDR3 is TGCGCCAGCAGCCGTGGGACAGCCCAAGAGACCCAGTACTTC.

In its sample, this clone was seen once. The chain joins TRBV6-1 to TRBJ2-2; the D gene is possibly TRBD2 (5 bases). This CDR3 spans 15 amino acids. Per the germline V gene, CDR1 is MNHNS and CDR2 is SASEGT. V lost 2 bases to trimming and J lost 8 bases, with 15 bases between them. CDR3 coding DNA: TGTGCCAGCAGTGAAAGCGGACCGCCACCGGGGGAGCTGTTTTTT. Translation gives CASSESGPPPGELFF.